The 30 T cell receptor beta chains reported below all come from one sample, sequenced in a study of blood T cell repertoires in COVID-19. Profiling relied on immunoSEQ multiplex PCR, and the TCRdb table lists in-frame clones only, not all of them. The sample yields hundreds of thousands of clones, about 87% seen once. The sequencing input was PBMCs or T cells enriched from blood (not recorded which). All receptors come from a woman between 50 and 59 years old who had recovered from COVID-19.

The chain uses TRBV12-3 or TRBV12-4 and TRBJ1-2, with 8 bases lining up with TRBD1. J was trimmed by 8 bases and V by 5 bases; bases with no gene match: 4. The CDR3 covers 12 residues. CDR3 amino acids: CASSDRGEGYTF. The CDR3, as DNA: TGTGCCAGCAGTGACAGGGGAGAGGGCTACACCTTC.

The CDR3 bases are TGTGCCAGCAGCAACACGGGGGGCACTGAAGCTTTCTTT. It encodes CASSNTGGTEAFF. The chain couples TRBV7-8 to TRBJ1-1; tentatively, D is TRBD1 (5 bases). Trimming removed 5 bases at V and 4 bases at J, with 11 bases between. This CDR3 has 13 residues. Per germline, CDR1 SGHVS and CDR2 FQNEAQ.

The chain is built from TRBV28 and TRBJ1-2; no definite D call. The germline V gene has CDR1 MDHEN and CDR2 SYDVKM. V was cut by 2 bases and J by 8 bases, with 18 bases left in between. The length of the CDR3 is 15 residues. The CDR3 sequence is CASSLISGSGGGYTF. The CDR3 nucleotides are TGTGCCAGCAGTTTAATTTCCGGGAGTGGTGGGGGCTACACCTTC.

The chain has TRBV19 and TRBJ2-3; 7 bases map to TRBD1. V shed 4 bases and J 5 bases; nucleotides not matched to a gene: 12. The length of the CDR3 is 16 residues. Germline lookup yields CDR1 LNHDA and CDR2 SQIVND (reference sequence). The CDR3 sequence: CASSNSGQRMLDTQYF. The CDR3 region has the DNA TGTGCCAGTAGTAATTCGGGACAGAGAATGCTAGATACGCAGTATTTT.

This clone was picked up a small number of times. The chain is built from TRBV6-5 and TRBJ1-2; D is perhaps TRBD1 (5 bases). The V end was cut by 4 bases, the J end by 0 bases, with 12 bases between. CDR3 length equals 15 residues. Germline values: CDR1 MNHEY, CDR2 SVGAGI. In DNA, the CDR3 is TGTGCCAGCAGTTCCACGACAGAAGCTAACTATGGCTACACCTTC. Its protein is CASSSTTEANYGYTF.

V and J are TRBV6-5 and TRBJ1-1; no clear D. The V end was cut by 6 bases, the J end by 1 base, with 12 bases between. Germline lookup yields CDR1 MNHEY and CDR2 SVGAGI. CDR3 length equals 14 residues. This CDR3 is CASSPGPGNTEAFF. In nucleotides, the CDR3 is TGTGCCAGCAGCCCCGGTCCGGGGAACACTGAAGCTTTCTTT.

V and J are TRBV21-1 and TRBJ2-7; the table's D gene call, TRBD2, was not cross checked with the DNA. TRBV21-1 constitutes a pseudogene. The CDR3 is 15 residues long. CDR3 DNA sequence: TGTGCCAGCAGCAAAGGACGGACTATAGCCTACGAGCAGTACTTC. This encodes CASSKGRTIAYEQYF.

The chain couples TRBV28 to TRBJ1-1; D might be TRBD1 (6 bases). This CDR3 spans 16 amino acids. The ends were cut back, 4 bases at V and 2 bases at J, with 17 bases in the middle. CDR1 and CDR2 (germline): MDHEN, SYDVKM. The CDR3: CASSWGHRPSNTEAFF. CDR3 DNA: TGTGCCAGCAGTTGGGGACATAGACCTAGTAACACTGAAGCTTTCTTT. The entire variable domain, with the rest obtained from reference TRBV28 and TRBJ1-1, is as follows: DVKVTQSSRYLVKRTGEKVFLECVQDMDHENMFWYRQDPGLGLRLIYFSYDVKMKEKGDIPEGYSVSREKKERFSLILESASTNQTSMYLCASSWGHRPSNTEAFFGQGTRLTVV.

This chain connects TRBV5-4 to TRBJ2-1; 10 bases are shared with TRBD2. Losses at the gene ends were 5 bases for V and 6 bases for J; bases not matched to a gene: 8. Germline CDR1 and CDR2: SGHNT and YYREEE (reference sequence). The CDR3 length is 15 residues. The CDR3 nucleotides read TGTGCCAGCAGAAAAGCGGGAGGGCCTATCAATGAGCAGTTCTTC. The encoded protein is CASRKAGGPINEQFF.

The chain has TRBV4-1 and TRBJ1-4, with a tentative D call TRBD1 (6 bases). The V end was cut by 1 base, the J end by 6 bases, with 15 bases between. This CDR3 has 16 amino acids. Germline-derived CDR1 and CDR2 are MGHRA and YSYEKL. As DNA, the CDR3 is TGCGCCAGCAGCCAAGTACTGAGGACAGAATATGAAAAACTGTTTTTT. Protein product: CASSQVLRTEYEKLFF.

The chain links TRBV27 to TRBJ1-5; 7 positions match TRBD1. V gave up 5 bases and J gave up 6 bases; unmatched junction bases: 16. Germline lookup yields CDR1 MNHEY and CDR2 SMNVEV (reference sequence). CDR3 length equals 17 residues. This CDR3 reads CASSPTRGGGNGQPQHF. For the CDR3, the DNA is TGTGCCAGCAGTCCCACCCGTGGAGGGGGCAACGGTCAGCCCCAGCATTTT.

CDR3 region: CASSFSGRGDTGELFF. CDR3 nucleotides: TGTGCCAGCAGTTTTAGCGGGAGAGGTGACACCGGGGAGCTGTTTTTT. The rearrangement joins TRBV6-5 to TRBJ2-2; 9 nucleotides align to TRBD2. Germline CDR1 reads MNHEY; CDR2 reads SVGAGI. This CDR3 has 16 amino acids. V dropped 4 bases and J dropped 3; count of bases not matched to a gene: 6.

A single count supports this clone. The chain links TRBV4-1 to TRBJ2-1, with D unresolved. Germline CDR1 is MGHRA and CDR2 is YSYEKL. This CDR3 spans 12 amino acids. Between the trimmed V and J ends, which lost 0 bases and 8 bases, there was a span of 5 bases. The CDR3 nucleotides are TGCGCCAGCAGCCAAGAGGCTTATGAGCAGTTCTTC. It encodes CASSQEAYEQFF.

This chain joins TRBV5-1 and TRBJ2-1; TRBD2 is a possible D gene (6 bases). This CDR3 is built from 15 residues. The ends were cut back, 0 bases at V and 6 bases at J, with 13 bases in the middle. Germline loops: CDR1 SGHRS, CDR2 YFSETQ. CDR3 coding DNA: TGCGCCAGCAGCTTGGCCGTGCTAGCGAGCAATGAGCAGTTCTTC. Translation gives CASSLAVLASNEQFF.

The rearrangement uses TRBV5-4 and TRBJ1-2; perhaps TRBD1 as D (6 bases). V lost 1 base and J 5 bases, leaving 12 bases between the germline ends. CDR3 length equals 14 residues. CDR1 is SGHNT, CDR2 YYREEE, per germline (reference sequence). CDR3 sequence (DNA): TGTGCCAGCAGCTTGAGATGGACAGAGTATGGCTACACCTTC. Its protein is CASSLRWTEYGYTF.

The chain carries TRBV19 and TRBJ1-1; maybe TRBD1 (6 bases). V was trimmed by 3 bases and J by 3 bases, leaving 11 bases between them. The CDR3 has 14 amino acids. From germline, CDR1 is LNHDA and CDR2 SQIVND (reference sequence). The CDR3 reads CASSIGGADTEAFF. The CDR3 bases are TGTGCCAGTAGTATCGGGGGGGCGGACACTGAAGCTTTCTTT.

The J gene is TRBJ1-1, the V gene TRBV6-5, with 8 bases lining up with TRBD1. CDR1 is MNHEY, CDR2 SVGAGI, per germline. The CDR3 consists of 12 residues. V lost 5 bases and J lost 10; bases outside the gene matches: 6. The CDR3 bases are TGTGCCAGCAGTCGACAGGGGTTGGGAGCTTTCTTT. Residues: CASSRQGLGAFF.

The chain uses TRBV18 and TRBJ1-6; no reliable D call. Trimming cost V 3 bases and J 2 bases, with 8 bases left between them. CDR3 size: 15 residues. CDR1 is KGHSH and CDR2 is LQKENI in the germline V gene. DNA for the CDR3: TGTGCCAGCTCACCCCGCGACACCTATAATTCACCCCTCCACTTT. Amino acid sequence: CASSPRDTYNSPLHF.

CDR3 in DNA: TGTGCCAGCAGTCCCCGGGACAGGGTCTATAGCAATCAGCCCCAGCATTTT. Residues: CASSPRDRVYSNQPQHF. V gene TRBV28 combines with J gene TRBJ1-5; 9 bases are a match to TRBD1. This CDR3 has 17 residues. V gave up 5 bases and J gave up 0 bases; unmatched junction bases: 8. CDR1 is MDHEN, CDR2 SYDVKM, per germline.

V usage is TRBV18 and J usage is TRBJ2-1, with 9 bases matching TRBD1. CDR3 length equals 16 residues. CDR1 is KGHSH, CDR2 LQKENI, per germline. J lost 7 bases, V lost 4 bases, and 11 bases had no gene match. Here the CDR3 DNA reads TGTGCCAGCTCACGGGTGGACAGGGGCGTCGGGAATGAGCAGTTCTTC. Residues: CASSRVDRGVGNEQFF.

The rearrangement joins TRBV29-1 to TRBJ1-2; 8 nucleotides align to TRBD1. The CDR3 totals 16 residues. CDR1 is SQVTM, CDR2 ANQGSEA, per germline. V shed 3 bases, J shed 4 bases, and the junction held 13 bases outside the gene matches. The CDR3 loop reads CSVDGAIKTGGYGYTF. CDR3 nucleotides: TGCAGCGTTGACGGAGCTATTAAAACAGGGGGCTATGGCTACACCTTC.

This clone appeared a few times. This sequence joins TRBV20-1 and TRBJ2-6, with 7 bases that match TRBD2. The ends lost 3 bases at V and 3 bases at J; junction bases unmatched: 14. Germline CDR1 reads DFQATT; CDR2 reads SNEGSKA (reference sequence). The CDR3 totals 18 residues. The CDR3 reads CSASKRDAPASGANVLTF. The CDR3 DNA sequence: TGCAGTGCTAGTAAGCGGGACGCACCTGCGAGTGGGGCCAACGTCCTGACTTTC.

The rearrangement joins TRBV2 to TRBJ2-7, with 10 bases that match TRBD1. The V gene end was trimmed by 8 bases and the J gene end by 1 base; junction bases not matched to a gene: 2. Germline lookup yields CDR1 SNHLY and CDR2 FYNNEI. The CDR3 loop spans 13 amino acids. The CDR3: CASGQGDSYEQYF. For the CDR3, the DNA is TGTGCCAGCGGACAGGGGGATTCCTACGAGCAGTACTTC.

The CDR3 region is CASSPGGRGGEKLFF. The CDR3 DNA is TGTGCCAGCAGCCCAGGTGGCAGGGGCGGAGAAAAACTGTTTTTT. This rearrangement joins TRBV28 to TRBJ1-4; a possible D gene is TRBD1 (6 bases). Trimming left V 6 bases short and J 8 bases short, with 19 bases between. The CDR3 is 15 residues long. The germline gives CDR1 MDHEN, CDR2 SYDVKM.

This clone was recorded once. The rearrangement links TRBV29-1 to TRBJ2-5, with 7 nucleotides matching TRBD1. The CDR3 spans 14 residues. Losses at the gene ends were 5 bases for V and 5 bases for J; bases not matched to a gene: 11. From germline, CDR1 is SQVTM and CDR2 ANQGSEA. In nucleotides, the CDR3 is TGCAGCGTTCTGAGGGGCAGGGGGTCGGAGACCCAGTACTTC. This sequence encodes CSVLRGRGSETQYF.

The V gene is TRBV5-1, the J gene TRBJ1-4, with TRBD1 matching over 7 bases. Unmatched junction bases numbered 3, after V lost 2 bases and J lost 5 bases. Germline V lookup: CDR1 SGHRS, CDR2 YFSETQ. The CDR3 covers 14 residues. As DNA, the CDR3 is TGCGCCAGCAGCTTAGGGGACAGCAATGAAAAACTGTTTTTT. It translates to CASSLGDSNEKLFF.

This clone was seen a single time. CDR3 in DNA: TGTGCCAGCAGTGACCTCGGGGAGGGATATCAGCCCCAGCATTTT. The encoded protein is CASSDLGEGYQPQHF. The chain combines TRBV6-1 with TRBJ1-5; D unclear. This CDR3 is built from 15 residues. The V and J ends lost 3 bases and 5 bases respectively, with 14 bases between them. CDR1 and CDR2 (germline): MNHNS, SASEGT.

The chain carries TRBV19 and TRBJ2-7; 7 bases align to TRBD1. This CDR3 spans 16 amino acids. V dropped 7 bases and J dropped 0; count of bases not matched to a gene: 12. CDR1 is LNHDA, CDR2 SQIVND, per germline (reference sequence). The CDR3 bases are TGTGCCAGTACACCGCCTCGGGCAGGGGGCTCCTACGAGCAGTACTTC. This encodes CASTPPRAGGSYEQYF. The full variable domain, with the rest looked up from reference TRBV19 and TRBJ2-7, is DGGITQSPKYLFRKEGQNVTLSCEQNLNHDAMYWYRQDPGQGLRLIYYSQIVNDFQKGDIAEGYSVSREKKESFPLTVTSAQKNPTAFYLCASTPPRAGGSYEQYFGPGTRLTVT.

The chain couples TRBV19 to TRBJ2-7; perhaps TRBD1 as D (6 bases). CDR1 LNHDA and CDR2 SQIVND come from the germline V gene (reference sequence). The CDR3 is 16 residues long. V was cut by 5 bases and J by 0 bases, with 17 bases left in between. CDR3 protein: CASSLGAARSSYEQYF. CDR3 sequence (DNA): TGTGCCAGTAGTTTGGGGGCAGCAAGGAGCTCCTACGAGCAGTACTTC. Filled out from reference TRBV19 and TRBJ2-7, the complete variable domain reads DGGITQSPKYLFRKEGQNVTLSCEQNLNHDAMYWYRQDPGQGLRLIYYSQIVNDFQKGDIAEGYSVSREKKESFPLTVTSAQKNPTAFYLCASSLGAARSSYEQYFGPGTRLTVT.

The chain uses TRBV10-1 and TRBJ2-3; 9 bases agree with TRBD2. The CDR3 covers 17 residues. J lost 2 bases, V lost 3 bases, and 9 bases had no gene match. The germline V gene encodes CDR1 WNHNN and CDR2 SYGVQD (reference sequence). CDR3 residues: CASSDQTQREDTDTQYF. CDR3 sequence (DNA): TGCGCCAGCAGTGACCAAACCCAGCGGGAGGACACAGATACGCAGTATTTT.